This entry is about one T cell receptor beta chain. As yet, its antigen is unknown. V lost 2 bases and J 8 bases, leaving 16 bases between the germline ends. CDR3 length: 14 residues. TCRdb redid the calling of the 5' RACE reads with MiXCR, one entry per CDR3 protein. Among 450,000 or so distinct CDR3 sequences listed, 20% to 30% were seen once. This entry is derived from a study of T-cell memory formation after mild COVID-19. General study findings and limits: CD4+ contracting clones were mainly CM and EM; CD8+ ones, EMRA. Detection of some responders pre-infection suggested pre-existing cross-reactive memory T cells participated.

The chain recombines TRBV12-3 or TRBV12-4 with TRBJ2-7; D may match TRBD1 or TRBD2 (5 bases each). This receptor was taken from an adult woman who had mild COVID-19 (a few samples of this study predate the infection). Cell type and time point are not known. Source material: PBMCs or a T cell subset sorted from them (not recorded which). CDR3 sequence reads: CASSLRQGPAQQYF. CDR3 sequence (DNA): TGTGCCAGCAGTTTAAGGCAGGGACCGGCGCAGCAGTACTTC.